This T cell receptor beta chain was retrieved from a study of T cell responses to AZD1222 COVID-19 vaccine. Overall study results and limits: Reports say nearly half of spike-specific TCRs go after unmutated variant regions.

With 4 bases removed from V and 0 bases from J, the gap between germline ends came to 13 bases. CDR3 size: 16 residues. Germline V CDR1 and CDR2: SNHLY, FYNNEI. On this clone itself: Its antigen is still unknown.

The protocol was immunoSEQ multiplex PCR, while the TCRdb copy is restricted to in-frame clones and leaves out a portion. This table has 95,000 to 110,000 clones, about 90% appearing once. This specimen was peripheral blood, taken 28 days after the second AZD1222 dose. The origin of this receptor is an adult who received the AZD1222 COVID-19 vaccine. The chain employs TRBV2 and TRBJ1-3; D ambiguous. The DNA for the CDR3 is TGTGCCAGCAGTGTTCGTCCAGCATTCTCTGGAAACACCATATATTTT. Amino acid sequence: CASSVRPAFSGNTIYF. The full variable domain, completed using reference TRBV2 and TRBJ1-3, is EPEVTQTPSHQVTQMGQEVILRCVPISNHLYFYWYRQILGQKVEFLVSFYNNEISEKSEIFDDQFSVERPDGSNFTLKIRSTKLEDSAMYFCASSVRPAFSGNTIYFGEGSWLTVV.